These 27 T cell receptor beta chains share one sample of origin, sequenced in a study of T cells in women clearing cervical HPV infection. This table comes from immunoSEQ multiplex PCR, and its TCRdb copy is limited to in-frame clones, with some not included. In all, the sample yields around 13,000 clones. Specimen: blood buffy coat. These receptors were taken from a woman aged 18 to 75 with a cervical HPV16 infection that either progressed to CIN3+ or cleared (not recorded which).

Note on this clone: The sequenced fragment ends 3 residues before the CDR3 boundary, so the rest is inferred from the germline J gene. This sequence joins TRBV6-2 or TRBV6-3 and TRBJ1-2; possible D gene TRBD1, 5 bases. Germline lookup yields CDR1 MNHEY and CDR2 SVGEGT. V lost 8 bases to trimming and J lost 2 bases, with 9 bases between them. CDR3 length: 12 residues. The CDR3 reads CASSDSNYGYTF. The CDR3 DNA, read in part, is TGTGCCAGCTCCGACAGCAACTATGGC.

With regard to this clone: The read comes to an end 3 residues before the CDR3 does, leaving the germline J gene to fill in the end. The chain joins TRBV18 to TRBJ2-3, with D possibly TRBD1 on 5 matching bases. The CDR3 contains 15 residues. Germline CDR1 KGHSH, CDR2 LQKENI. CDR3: CASSPRTGIQETQYF. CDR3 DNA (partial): TGTGCCAGCTCACCACGAACAGGCATCCAAGAGACG.

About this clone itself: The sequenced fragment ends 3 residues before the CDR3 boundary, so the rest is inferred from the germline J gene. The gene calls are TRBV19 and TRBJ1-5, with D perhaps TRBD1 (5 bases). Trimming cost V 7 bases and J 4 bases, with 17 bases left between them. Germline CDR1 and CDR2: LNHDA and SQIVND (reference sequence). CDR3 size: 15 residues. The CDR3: CASTPRGAENQPQHF. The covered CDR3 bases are TGTGCCAGTACCCCCCGAGGGGCCGAAAATCAGCCC.

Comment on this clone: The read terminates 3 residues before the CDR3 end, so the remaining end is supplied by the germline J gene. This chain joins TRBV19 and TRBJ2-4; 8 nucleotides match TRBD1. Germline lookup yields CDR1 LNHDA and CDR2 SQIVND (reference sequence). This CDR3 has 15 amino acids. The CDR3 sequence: CASSTVGQADYGQYF. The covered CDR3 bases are TGTGCCAGTAGTACCGTGGGACAGGCTGACTATGGT. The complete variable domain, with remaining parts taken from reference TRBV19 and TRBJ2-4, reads DGGITQSPKYLFRKEGQNVTLSCEQNLNHDAMYWYRQDPGQGLRLIYYSQIVNDFQKGDIAEGYSVSREKKESFPLTVTSAQKNPTAFYLCASSTVGQADYGQYFGAGTRLSVL.

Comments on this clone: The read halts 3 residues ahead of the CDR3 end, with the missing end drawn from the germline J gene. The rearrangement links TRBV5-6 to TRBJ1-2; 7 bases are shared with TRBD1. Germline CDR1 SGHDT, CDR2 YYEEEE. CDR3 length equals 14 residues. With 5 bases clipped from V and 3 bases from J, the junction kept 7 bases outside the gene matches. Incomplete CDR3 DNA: TGTGCCAGCAGAGTCACAGGGGTGGACTATGGC. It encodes CASRVTGVDYG. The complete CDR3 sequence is CASRVTGVDYGYTF.

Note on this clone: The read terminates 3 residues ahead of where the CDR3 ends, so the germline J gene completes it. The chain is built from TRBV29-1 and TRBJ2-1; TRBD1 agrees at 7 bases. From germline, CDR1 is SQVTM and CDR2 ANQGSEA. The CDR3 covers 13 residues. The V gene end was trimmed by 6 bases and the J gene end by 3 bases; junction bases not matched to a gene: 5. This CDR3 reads CSVETGNYNEQFF. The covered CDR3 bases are TGCAGCGTAGAGACAGGGAACTACAATGAG.

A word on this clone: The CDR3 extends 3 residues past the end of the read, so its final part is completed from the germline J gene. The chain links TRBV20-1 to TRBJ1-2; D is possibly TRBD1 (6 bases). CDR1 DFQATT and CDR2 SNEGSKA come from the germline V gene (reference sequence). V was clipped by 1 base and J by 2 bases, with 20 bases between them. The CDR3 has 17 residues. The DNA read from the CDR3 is TGCAGTGCTAGAGCCTCACTTCCAGGGGATGCGAACTATGGC. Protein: CSARASLPGDANYG. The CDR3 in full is CSARASLPGDANYGYTF.

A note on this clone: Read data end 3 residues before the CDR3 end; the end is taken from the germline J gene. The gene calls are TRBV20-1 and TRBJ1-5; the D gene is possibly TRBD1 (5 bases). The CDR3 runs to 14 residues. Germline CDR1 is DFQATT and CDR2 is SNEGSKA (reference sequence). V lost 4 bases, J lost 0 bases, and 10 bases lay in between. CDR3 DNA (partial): TGCAGTGCTAAGGCAGGGTATAGCAATCAGCCC. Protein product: CSAKAGYSNQP. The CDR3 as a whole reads CSAKAGYSNQPQHF.

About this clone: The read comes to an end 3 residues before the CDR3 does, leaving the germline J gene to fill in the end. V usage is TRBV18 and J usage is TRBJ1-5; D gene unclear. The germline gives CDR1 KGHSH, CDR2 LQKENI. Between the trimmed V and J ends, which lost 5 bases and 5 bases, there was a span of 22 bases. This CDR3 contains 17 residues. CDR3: CASSGKPQADPHQPQHF. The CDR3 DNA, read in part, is TGTGCCAGCTCAGGCAAACCGCAGGCAGACCCACATCAGCCC.

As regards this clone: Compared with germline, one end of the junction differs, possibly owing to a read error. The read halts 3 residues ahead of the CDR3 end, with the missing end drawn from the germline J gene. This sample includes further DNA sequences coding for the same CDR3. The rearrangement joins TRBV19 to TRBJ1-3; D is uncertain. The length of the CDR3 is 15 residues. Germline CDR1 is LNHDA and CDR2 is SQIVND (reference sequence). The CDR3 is CASSIDRGAGNTIYF. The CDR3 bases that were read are TGTGCCAGTAGTATAGATCGGGGAGCTGGAAACACT.

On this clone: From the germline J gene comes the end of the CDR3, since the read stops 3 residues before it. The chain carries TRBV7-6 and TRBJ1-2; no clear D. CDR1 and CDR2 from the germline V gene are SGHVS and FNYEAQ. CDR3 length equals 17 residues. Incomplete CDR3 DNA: TGTGCCAGCAGCTTAGCGACTAGCGGAAGCGGCACAGATACC. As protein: CASSLATSGSGTDT. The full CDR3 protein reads CASSLATSGSGTDTYTF.

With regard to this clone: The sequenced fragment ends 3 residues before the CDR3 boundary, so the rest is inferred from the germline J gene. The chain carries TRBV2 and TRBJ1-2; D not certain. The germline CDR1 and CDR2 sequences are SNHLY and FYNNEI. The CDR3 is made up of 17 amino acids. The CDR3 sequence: CASSSTDSGVSYNDYTF. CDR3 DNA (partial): TGTGCCAGCAGCAGCACAGATAGCGGGGTCTCCTACAATGAC.

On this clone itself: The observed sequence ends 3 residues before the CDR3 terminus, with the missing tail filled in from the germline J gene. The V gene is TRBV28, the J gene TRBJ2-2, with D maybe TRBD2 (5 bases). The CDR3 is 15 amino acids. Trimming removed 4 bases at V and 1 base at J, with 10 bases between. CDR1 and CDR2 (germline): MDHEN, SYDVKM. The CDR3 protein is CASSSGVLNTGELFF. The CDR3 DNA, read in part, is TGTGCCAGCAGTTCCGGGGTGTTGAACACCGGGGAG.

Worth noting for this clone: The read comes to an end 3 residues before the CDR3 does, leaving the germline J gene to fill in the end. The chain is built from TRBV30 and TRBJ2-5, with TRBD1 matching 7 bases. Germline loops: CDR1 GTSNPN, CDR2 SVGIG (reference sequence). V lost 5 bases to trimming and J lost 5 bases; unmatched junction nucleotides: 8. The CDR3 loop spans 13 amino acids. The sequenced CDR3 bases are TGTGCCTGGGCACAGGGGTCGAGGGAGACC. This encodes CAWAQGSRET. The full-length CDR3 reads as CAWAQGSRETQYF.

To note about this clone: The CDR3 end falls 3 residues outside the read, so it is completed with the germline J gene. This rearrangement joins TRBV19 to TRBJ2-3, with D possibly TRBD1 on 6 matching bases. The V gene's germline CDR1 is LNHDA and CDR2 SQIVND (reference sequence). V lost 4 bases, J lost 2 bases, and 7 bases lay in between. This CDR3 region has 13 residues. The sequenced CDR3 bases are TGTGCCAGTAGTAACAGGGTCACAGATACG. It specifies CASSNRVTDT. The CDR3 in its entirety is CASSNRVTDTQYF.

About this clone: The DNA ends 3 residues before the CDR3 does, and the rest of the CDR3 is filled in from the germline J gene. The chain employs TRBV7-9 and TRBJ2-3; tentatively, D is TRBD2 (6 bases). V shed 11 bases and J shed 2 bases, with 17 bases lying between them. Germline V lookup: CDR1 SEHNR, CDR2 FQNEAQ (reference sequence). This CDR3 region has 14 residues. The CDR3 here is CAGGLGEVTDTQYF. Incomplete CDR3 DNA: TGTGCCGGCGGTCTCGGGGAGGTCACAGATACG. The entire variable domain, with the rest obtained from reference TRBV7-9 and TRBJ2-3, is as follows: DTGVSQNPRHKITKRGQNVTFRCDPISEHNRLYWYRQTLGQGPEFLTYFQNEAQLEKSRLLSDRFSAERPKGSFSTLEIQRTEQGDSAMYLCAGGLGEVTDTQYFGPGTRLTVL.

This CDR3 reads CASTAGGRPGNEQFF. Incomplete CDR3 DNA: TGTGCCAGTACGGCCGGGGGGCGTCCTGGCAATGAG. The chain recombines TRBV19 with TRBJ2-1; perhaps TRBD2 as D (7 bases). From the germline J gene comes the end of the CDR3, since the read stops 3 residues before it. Deletions cut 7 bases from V and 6 bases from J, with 19 bases between. This CDR3 is built from 15 residues. Germline lookup yields CDR1 LNHDA and CDR2 SQIVND (reference sequence).

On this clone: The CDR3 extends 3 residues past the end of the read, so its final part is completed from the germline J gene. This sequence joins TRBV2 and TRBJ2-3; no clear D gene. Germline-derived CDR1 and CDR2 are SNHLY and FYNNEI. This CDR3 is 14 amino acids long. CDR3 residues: CASSESYSNQPQYF. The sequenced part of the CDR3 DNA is TGTGCCAGCAGTGAGAGTTATAGCAATCAGCCG.

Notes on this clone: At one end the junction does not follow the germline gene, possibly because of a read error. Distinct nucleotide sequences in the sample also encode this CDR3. The part of the CDR3 DNA that was read is TGTGCCTGGGACAGCGTCTCTGGAAACACA. Translated: CAWDSVSGNT. The CDR3 in full is CAWDSVSGNTIYF. The V and J genes are TRBV30 and TRBJ1-3; weak D call: TRBD1 (5 bases). The read is 3 residues too short to cover the CDR3 end, so that end is filled in from the germline J gene. The CDR3 contains 13 residues. The V gene's germline CDR1 is GTSNPN and CDR2 SVGIG (reference sequence).

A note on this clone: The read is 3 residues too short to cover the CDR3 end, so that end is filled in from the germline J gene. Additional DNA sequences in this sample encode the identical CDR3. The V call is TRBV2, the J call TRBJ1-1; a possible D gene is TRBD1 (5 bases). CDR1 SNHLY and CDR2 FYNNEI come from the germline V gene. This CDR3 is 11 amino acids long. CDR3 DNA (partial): TGTGCCAGCAGTGAGGGGCCCCAA. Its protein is CASSEGPQ. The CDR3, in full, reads CASSEGPQAFF.

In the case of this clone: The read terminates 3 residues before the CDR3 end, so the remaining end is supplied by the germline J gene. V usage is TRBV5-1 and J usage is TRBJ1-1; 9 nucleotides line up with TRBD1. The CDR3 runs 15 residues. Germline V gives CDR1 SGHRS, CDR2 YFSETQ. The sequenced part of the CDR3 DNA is TGCGCCAGCAGCTTGTTGACAGGGGGGAATGATGGA. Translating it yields CASSLLTGGNDG. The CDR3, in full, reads CASSLLTGGNDGAFF. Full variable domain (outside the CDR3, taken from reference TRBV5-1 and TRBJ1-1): KAGVTQTPRYLIKTRGQQVTLSCSPISGHRSVSWYQQTPGQGLQFLFEYFSETQRNKGNFPGRFSGRQFSNSRSEMNVSTLELGDSALYLCASSLLTGGNDGAFFGQGTRLTVV.

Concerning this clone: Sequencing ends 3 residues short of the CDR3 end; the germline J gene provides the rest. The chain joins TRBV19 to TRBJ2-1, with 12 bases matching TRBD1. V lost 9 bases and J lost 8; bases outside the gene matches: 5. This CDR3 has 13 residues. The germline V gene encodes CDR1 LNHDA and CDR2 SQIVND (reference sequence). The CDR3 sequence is CASSGTGGYEQFF. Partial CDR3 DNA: TGTGCCAGCTCCGGGACAGGGGGCTATGAG.

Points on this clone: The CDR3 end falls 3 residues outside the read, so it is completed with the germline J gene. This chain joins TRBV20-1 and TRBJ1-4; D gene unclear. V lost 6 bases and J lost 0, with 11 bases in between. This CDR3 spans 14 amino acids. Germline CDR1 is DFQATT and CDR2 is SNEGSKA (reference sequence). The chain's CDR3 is CSAGQPPTNEKLFF. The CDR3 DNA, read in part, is TGCAGTGCAGGGCAGCCTCCAACTAATGAAAAA.

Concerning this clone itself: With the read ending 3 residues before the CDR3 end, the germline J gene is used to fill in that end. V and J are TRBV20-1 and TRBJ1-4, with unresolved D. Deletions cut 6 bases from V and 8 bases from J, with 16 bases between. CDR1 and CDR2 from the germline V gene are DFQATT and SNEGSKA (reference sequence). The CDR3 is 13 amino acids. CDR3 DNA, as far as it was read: TGCAGTGCCCAAGGCCCTCCGGGGGAAAAA. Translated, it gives CSAQGPPGEK. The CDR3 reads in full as CSAQGPPGEKLFF.

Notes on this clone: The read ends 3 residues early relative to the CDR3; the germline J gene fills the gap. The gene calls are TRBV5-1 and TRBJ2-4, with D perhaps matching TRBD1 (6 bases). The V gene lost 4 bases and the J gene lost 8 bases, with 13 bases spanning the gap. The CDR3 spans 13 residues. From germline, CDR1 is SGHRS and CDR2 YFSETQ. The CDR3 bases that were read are TGCGCCAGCAGCGCAGGGGATAATGACATT. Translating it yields CASSAGDNDI. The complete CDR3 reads CASSAGDNDIQYF.

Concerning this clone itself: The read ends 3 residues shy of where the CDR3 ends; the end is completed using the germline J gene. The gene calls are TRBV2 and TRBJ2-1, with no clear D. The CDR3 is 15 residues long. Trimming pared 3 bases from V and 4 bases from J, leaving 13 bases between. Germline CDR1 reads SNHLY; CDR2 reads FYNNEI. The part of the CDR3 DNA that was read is TGTGCCAGCAGTGAGGGCGCACGTAGGTACAATGAG. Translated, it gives CASSEGARRYNE. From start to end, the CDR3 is CASSEGARRYNEQFF. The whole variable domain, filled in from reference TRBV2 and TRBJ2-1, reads EPEVTQTPSHQVTQMGQEVILRCVPISNHLYFYWYRQILGQKVEFLVSFYNNEISEKSEIFDDQFSVERPDGSNFTLKIRSTKLEDSAMYFCASSEGARRYNEQFFGPGTRLTVL.

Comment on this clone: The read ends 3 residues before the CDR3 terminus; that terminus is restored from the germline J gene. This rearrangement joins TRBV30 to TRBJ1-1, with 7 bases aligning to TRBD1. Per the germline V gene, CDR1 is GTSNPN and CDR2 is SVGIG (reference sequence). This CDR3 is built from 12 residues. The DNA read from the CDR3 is TGTGCCTGGAGGACCGGGACAGCCTTC. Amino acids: CAWRTGTAF. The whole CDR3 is CAWRTGTAFAFF.